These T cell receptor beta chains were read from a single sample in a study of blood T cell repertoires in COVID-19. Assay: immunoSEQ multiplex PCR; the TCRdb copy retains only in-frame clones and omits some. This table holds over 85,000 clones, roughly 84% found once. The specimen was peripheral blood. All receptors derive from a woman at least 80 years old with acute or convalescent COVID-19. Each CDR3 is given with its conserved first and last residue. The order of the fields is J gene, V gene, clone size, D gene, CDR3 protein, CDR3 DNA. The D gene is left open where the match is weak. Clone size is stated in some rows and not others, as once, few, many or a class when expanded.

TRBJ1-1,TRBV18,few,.,CASSPFPLHAGTEAFF,TGTGCCAGCTCACCATTTCCTCTTCATGCCGGCACTGAAGCTTTCTTT
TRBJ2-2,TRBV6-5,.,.,CASLGRRGRTGELFF,TGTGCCAGCCTTGGCAGGAGGGGGCGCACCGGGGAGCTGTTTTTT
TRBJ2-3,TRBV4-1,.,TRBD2,CASSQDAGRGGDTDTQYF,TGCGCCAGCAGCCAAGATGCAGGACGGGGGGGCGACACAGATACGCAGTATTTT
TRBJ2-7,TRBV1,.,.,CTPSGGALAGTFSEQYF,TGCACCCCCAGTGGGGGAGCACTAGCGGGGACCTTTAGCGAGCAGTACTTC
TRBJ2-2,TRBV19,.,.,CASKTPNTGELFF,TGTGCCAGCAAGACACCTAACACCGGGGAGCTGTTTTTT
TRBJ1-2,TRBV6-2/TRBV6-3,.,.,CASSYRQGGNYGYTF,TGTGCCAGCAGTTACCGGCAGGGAGGTAACTATGGCTACACCTTC
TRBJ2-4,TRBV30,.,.,CAWSVRDRLAKNIQYF,TGTGCCTGGAGTGTACGAGACAGGCTAGCCAAAAACATTCAGTACTTC
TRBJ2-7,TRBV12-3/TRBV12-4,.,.,CASSSSQGYEQYF,TGTGCCAGCAGTTCCTCCCAGGGATACGAGCAGTACTTC
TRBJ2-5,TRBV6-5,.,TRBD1,CASSSTGGAVSETQYF,TGTGCCAGCAGTTCTACAGGGGGCGCTGTCTCAGAGACCCAGTACTTC
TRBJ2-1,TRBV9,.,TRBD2,CASSAAGGGSYNEQFF,TGTGCCAGCAGCGCCGCCGGGGGGGGCTCCTACAATGAGCAGTTCTTC
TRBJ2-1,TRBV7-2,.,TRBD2,CASSLIGRESNEQFF,TGTGCCAGCAGCTTAATTGGGCGGGAGAGCAATGAGCAGTTCTTC
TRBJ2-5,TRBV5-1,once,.,CASSFISGAVQETQYF,TGCGCCAGCAGCTTTATTAGCGGAGCCGTTCAAGAGACCCAGTACTTC
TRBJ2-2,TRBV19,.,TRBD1,CASSPRKTGIGELFF,TGTGCCAGTAGTCCTCGAAAGACAGGGATCGGGGAGCTGTTTTTT
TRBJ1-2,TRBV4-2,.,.,CASSQDQGTLGYTF,TGTGCCAGCAGCCAAGATCAAGGGACACTGGGCTACACCTTC
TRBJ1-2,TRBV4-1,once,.,CASSQALRGTGGYTF,TGCGCCAGCAGCCAAGCCCTGCGGGGGACGGGGGGTTACACCTTC
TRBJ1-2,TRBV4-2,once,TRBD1,CASSQGQGAVSYGYTF,TGTGCCAGCAGCCAAGGACAGGGGGCGGTGAGCTATGGCTACACCTTC
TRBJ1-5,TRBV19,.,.,CASSIQRNQPQHF,TGTGCCAGTAGTATCCAGAGGAATCAGCCCCAGCATTTT
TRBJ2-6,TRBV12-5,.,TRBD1,CASGITGAGANVLTF,TGTGCTAGTGGTATAACAGGGGCTGGGGCCAACGTCCTGACTTTC
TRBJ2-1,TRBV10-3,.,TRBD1,CAISTRDREMNEQFF,TGTGCCATCAGTACTCGGGACAGGGAGATGAATGAGCAGTTCTTC
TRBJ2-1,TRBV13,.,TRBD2,CASSSPRGGSIYNEQFF,TGTGCCAGCAGCTCACCTCGGGGGGGGAGCATCTACAATGAGCAGTTCTTC
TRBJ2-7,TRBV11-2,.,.,CASSLDLTGPYEQYF,TGTGCCAGCAGCTTAGATCTGACAGGCCCCTACGAGCAGTACTTC
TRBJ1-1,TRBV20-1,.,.,CSAGGAGRAFF,TGCAGTGCCGGGGGAGCAGGCAGAGCTTTCTTT
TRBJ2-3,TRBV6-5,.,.,CASRLSASGTDTQYF,TGTGCCAGCAGACTTAGCGCCTCCGGCACAGATACGCAGTATTTT
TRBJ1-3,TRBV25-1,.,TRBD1,CASSPGTVSGNTIYF,TGTGCCAGCAGCCCAGGGACAGTCTCTGGAAACACCATATATTTT
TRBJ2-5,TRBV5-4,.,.,CASAQSAGGGRETQYF,TGTGCCAGCGCACAAAGCGCCGGGGGTGGTAGGGAGACCCAGTACTTC
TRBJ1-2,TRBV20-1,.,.,CSATRGGGYTF,TGCAGTGCTACCAGGGGCGGGGGCTACACCTTC
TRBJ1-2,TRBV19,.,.,CASRRGNTNYGYTF,TGTGCCAGCAGGCGGGGTAACACTAACTATGGCTACACCTTC
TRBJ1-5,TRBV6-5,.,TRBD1,CASTMGQESNQPQHF,TGTGCCAGCACTATGGGACAGGAGTCAAATCAGCCCCAGCATTTT
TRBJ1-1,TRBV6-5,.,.,CASSLQGSRTEAFF,TGTGCCAGCAGTTTACAGGGCAGTAGGACTGAAGCTTTCTTT
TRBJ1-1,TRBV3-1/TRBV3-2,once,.,CASSQDRTHSRNTEAFF,TGTGCCAGCAGCCAAGATAGGACACACTCGAGGAACACTGAAGCTTTCTTT
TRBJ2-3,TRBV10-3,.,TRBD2,CASAAGTSGRAADTQYF,TGTGCCAGCGCGGCTGGGACTAGCGGGAGGGCGGCGGATACGCAGTATTTT
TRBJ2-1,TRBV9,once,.,CASSVAIRGAYNEQFF,TGTGCCAGCAGCGTAGCAATCAGGGGGGCCTACAATGAGCAGTTCTTC
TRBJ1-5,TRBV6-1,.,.,CASSEWARNQPQHF,TGTGCCAGCAGTGAATGGGCCCGGAATCAGCCCCAGCATTTT
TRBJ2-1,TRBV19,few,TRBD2,CASSRTSGGLGYNEQFF,TGTGCCAGTAGTCGGACTAGCGGGGGACTAGGGTACAATGAGCAGTTCTTC
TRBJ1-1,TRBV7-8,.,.,CASSSGGVLVSTEAFF,TGTGCCAGCAGCTCTGGGGGGGTCCTCGTATCAACTGAAGCTTTCTTT
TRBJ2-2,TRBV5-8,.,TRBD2,CASRRTSGRSTGELFF,TGTGCCAGCAGAAGGACTAGCGGGAGGAGCACCGGGGAGCTGTTTTTT
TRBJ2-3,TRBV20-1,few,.,CSASPLYTRQTDTQYF,TGCAGTGCTAGTCCTCTGTATACTAGGCAAACAGATACGCAGTATTTT
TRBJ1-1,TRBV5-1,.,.,CASSLGVRQFHTEAFF,TGCGCCAGCAGCCTCGGGGTGCGACAATTCCACACTGAAGCTTTCTTT
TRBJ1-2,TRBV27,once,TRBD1,CANRPRGQGGYTF,TGTGCCAACCGCCCCAGGGGGCAAGGTGGCTACACCTTC
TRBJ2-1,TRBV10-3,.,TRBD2,CAISEGSGRMDEQFF,TGTGCCATCAGTGAGGGTAGCGGGAGGATGGATGAGCAGTTCTTC
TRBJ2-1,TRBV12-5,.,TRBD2,CASGFGTSVVNEQFF,TGTGCTAGTGGTTTCGGGACTAGCGTCGTCAATGAGCAGTTCTTC
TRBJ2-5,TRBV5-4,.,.,CASSLDARSQETQYF,TGTGCCAGCAGCTTGGATGCCCGGAGTCAAGAGACCCAGTACTTC
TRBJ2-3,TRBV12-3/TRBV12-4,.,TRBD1,CASRTGTDTQYF,TGTGCCAGCAGGACAGGGACGGATACGCAGTATTTT
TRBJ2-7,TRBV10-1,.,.,CASSESSGSEQYF,TGCGCCAGCAGTGAGTCGAGCGGGTCCGAGCAGTACTTC
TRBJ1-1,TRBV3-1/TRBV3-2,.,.,CASSLPGAGSAFF,TGTGCCAGCAGCCTTCCCGGCGCGGGTTCAGCTTTCTTT
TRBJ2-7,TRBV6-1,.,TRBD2,CASSGGPGLASNEQYF,TGTGCCAGCAGTGGAGGACCGGGACTAGCGTCGAACGAGCAGTACTTC
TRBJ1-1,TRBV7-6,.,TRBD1,CASSLGGTGRPENTEAFF,TGTGCCAGCAGCTTAGGCGGGACAGGGCGCCCCGAGAACACTGAAGCTTTCTTT
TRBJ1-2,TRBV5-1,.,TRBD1,CASSPEGQANYGYTF,TGCGCCAGCAGCCCGGAGGGACAGGCTAACTATGGCTACACCTTC
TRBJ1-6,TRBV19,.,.,CASSGQPNSPLHF,TGTGCCAGTTCCGGACAGCCAAATTCACCCCTCCACTTT
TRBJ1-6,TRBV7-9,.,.,CASSLDRFLRSPLHF,TGTGCCAGCAGCTTAGATCGGTTTTTGAGATCACCCCTCCACTTT
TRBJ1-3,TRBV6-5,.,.,CASSTPTGFGNTIYF,TGTGCCAGCTCGACCCCAACGGGGTTTGGAAACACCATATATTTT
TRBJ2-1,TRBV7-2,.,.,CASSLVFGSHNEQFF,TGTGCCAGCAGCTTAGTCTTCGGGAGCCACAATGAGCAGTTCTTC